The rows below give T cell receptor beta chains drawn from one sample of a study of blood T cell repertoires in COVID-19. Using immunoSEQ multiplex PCR, the repertoire was profiled, and TCRdb retains in-frame clones only, with some absent. Among some 450,000 clones listed, 70% to 90% were seen once. Sequencing used peripheral blood. The receptor set was obtained from a man aged 18-30 years with COVID-19, enrolled during active disease. Both conserved end residues are part of each CDR3. D genes are given only for firm matches. Only part of the rows carry a size: once, few, many, or a class if the clone is expanded.

d_gene | j_gene | abundance | v_gene | CDR3nt | CDR3aa
. | TRBJ2-1 | . | TRBV10-2 | TGCGCCAGCAGTGCGGTCTCCTACAATGAGCAGTTCTTC | CASSAVSYNEQFF
TRBD1 | TRBJ2-1 | . | TRBV4-1 | TGCGCCAGCAGCCTCGACAGGGCGAATGAGCAGTTCTTC | CASSLDRANEQFF
. | TRBJ2-1 | once | TRBV18 | TGTGCCAGCTCCCCTATTACCAATGAGCAGTTCTTC | CASSPITNEQFF
TRBD1 | TRBJ2-5 | . | TRBV19 | TGTGCCAGTAGTCTCGGGACAGGGGAGTCGGAGACCCAGTACTTC | CASSLGTGESETQYF
TRBD1 | TRBJ1-1 | . | TRBV7-8 | TGTGCCAGCAGCTTAGGACAGGGGGCTGGCGAAGCTTTCTTT | CASSLGQGAGEAFF
TRBD2 | TRBJ2-3 | . | TRBV11-3 | TGTGCCAGCAGCCGACTAGCGGGAGGTGCAGATACGCAGTATTTT | CASSRLAGGADTQYF
. | TRBJ1-2 | . | TRBV7-9 | TGTGCCAGCAGGGAAGTAGCGAGCTATGGCTACACCTTC | CASREVASYGYTF
. | TRBJ2-3 | . | TRBV12-3/TRBV12-4 | TGTGCCAGCAGTTTCCGGGAGAGGGATACGCAGTATTTT | CASSFRERDTQYF
TRBD1 | TRBJ1-1 | once | TRBV7-9 | TGTGCCAGCAGCTCGAGCCGGACAGGTGAAAACACTGAAGCTTTCTTT | CASSSSRTGENTEAFF
TRBD2 | TRBJ2-1 | . | TRBV9 | TGTGCCAGCAGCGTATACTCCGGGACTAGCGCGAACAATGAGCAGTTCTTC | CASSVYSGTSANNEQFF
TRBD1 | TRBJ2-7 | . | TRBV14 | TGTGCCAGCAGCCTGACAGGGGACCCCTACGAGCAGTACTTC | CASSLTGDPYEQYF
TRBD1 | TRBJ2-1 | . | TRBV11-2 | TGTGCCAGCAGCAGAGACAGGGCTGAGCAGTTCTTC | CASSRDRAEQFF
TRBD2 | TRBJ2-7 | . | TRBV11-3 | TGTGCCAGCAGCTTAGGAGGGTACGAGCGGGAGACGACTACGGGCGAGCAGTACTTC | CASSLGGYERETTTGEQYF
. | TRBJ1-3 | . | TRBV4-1 | TGCGCCAGCAGCCAAGAACAGCCCCCAAACACCATATATTTT | CASSQEQPPNTIYF
TRBD2 | TRBJ2-5 | . | TRBV4-1 | TGCGCCAGCAGCCAACTTACTAGCGGAGAGACCCAGTACTTC | CASSQLTSGETQYF
TRBD1 | TRBJ1-5 | . | TRBV3-1/TRBV3-2 | TGTGCCAGCAGCCTAGGGACAGGGGGTCGGCAGCCCCAGCATTTT | CASSLGTGGRQPQHF
. | TRBJ1-2 | . | TRBV7-9 | TGTGCCAGCAGCTTAGGACTGAGGGATGGCTACACCTTC | CASSLGLRDGYTF
TRBD1 | TRBJ1-2 | . | TRBV5-4 | TGTGCCAGCAGCTCCCGGGACAGAAGAGGGTATGGCTACACCTTC | CASSSRDRRGYGYTF
TRBD1 | TRBJ1-5 | . | TRBV2 | TGTGCCAGCAGTGTAGGACAGGGGTATCAGCCCCAGCATTTT | CASSVGQGYQPQHF
TRBD2 | TRBJ2-7 | . | TRBV5-4 | TGTGCCAGCAGCTTGGACGCGGGGGGGGCCTCACACGAGCAGTACTTC | CASSLDAGGASHEQYF
TRBD1 | TRBJ2-5 | . | TRBV9 | TGTGCCAGCAGCGCCGGGACAGGGGGTGGAGAGACCCAGTACTTC | CASSAGTGGGETQYF
TRBD2 | TRBJ2-3 | . | TRBV5-6 | TGTGCCAGCACCGGGAGGGTACAGCGCACAGATACGCAGTATTTT | CASTGRVQRTDTQYF
. | TRBJ2-5 | once | TRBV11-2 | TGTGCCAGCAGCTTAGAGGGGATGAGCCCCGGAGGGACCCAGTACTTC | CASSLEGMSPGGTQYF
TRBD2 | TRBJ2-2 | once | TRBV5-6 | TGTGCCAGCAGCTTTATAGCGGGGGGTCCCGGGGAGCTGTTTTTT | CASSFIAGGPGELFF
TRBD2 | TRBJ2-3 | . | TRBV28 | TGTGCCAGCAGTGGGTCTAGCGGGGGAAGCACAGATACGCAGTATTTT | CASSGSSGGSTDTQYF
. | TRBJ2-1 | . | TRBV12-3/TRBV12-4 | TGTGCCAGCAGTTCGGACAGATATGAGCAGTTCTTC | CASSSDRYEQFF
TRBD1 | TRBJ2-3 | . | TRBV2 | TGTGCCATTCCCGCCGGGACAGGGGGAGATACGCAGTATTTT | CAIPAGTGGDTQYF
TRBD1 | TRBJ2-7 | . | TRBV27 | TGTGCCAGCAACAAACAGGGGGCTTTGGGTGAGCAGTACTTC | CASNKQGALGEQYF